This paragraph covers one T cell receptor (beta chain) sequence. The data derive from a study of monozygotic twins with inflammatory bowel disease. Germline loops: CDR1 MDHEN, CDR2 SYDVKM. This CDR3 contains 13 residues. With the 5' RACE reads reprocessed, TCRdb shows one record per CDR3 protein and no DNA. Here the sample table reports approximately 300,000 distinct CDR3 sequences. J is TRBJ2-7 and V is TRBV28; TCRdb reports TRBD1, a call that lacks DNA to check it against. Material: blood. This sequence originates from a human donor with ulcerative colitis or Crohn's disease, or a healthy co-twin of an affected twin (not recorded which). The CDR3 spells CASSSGQGWEQYF. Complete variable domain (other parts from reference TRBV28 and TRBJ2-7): DVKVTQSSRYLVKRTGEKVFLECVQDMDHENMFWYRQDPGLGLRLIYFSYDVKMKEKGDIPEGYSVSREKKERFSLILESASTNQTSMYLCASSSGQGWEQYFGPGTRLTVT.